This T cell receptor (beta chain) was captured in a study of blood T cell repertoires in COVID-19. Data came from immunoSEQ multiplex PCR; TCRdb stores just in-frame clones and leaves some out. The sample shows 150,000 to 200,000 clones, 84% of them seen only once. V lost 9 bases to trimming and J lost 6 bases; unmatched junction nucleotides: 7. This CDR3 has 13 residues. In germline, CDR1 is LNHDA, CDR2 SQIVND (reference sequence). This chain uses TRBV19 with TRBJ1-5, with 8 bases that match TRBD1. This receptor was identified in a man in his forties or fifties who had recovered from COVID-19. The sequencing sample was made of PBMCs or T cells enriched from blood (not recorded which). CDR3 residues: CASLDRESQPQHF. CDR3 DNA sequence: TGTGCCAGCCTGGACAGGGAGAGTCAGCCCCAGCATTTT.